One sample yielded the 25 T cell receptor beta chains listed below, sequenced in a study of T-cell reconstitution after alpha-beta-depleted transplantation in children. Researchers prepared the TCRbeta library using unique molecular identifiers, the study reports. Via MiXCR, TCRdb re-called the PCR reads, giving one row per CDR3 protein. Here the sample spans almost 400,000 distinct CDR3 sequences, roughly 22% being singletons. The sample here was PBMCs from the stem cell graft donor, taken from the stem cell graft. These receptor sequences come from a human donor who donated a stem cell graft to a child with acute myeloid leukemia.

This clonotype was picked up a small number of times. The gene calls are TRBV4-2 and TRBJ2-7, with D perhaps TRBD2 (5 bases). Trimming left V 0 bases short and J 3 bases short, with 15 bases between. CDR3 length: 16 amino acids. Germline CDR1 is LGHNA and CDR2 is YNFKEQ. The CDR3 reads CASSQEDTGMSYEQYF. DNA for the CDR3: TGTGCCAGCAGCCAAGAAGATACGGGGATGAGCTACGAGCAGTACTTC.

Ten or more counts support this clonotype. The rearrangement uses TRBV15 and TRBJ1-4; D call uncertain. The CDR3 is 12 residues long. The germline V and J ends were trimmed by 2 bases and 13 bases, with 11 bases remaining between them. Germline V CDR1 and CDR2: LNHNV, YYDKDF (reference sequence). The CDR3 DNA sequence: TGTGCCACCAGCAGATACGACGCTACACTGTTTTTT. Its protein product is CATSRYDATLFF.

The J gene is TRBJ1-1, the V gene TRBV12-3 or TRBV12-4, with a weak D call TRBD1 (5 bases). CDR3 length equals 18 residues. V lost 3 bases and J 1 base, leaving 21 bases between the germline ends. The CDR3 region has the DNA TGTGCCAGCAGTTTGTCGATATGGGGGGGACGGCCGAACACTGAAGCTTTCTTT. This codes for CASSLSIWGGRPNTEAFF.

This clonotype was counted a few times. The genes are TRBV29-1 and TRBJ2-7; no clear D. CDR3 length: 13 residues. Trimming cost V 4 bases and J 2 bases, with 12 bases left between them. Germline CDR1 reads SQVTM; CDR2 reads ANQGSEA. The CDR3 DNA is TGCAGCGTTGTTTGGCGGAACGCCTACGAGCAGTACTTC. Protein sequence: CSVVWRNAYEQYF.

V gene TRBV5-1 combines with J gene TRBJ2-5; D not resolved. Trimming cost V 1 base and J 5 bases, with 9 bases left between them. CDR1 is SGHRS and CDR2 is YFSETQ in the germline V gene. CDR3 length: 13 amino acids. CDR3 amino acids: CASSLSIRETQYF. The CDR3 DNA sequence: TGCGCCAGCAGCTTGTCGATCCGGGAGACCCAGTACTTC.

V is TRBV12-3 or TRBV12-4 and J is TRBJ1-3; tentatively, D is TRBD1 (6 bases). CDR3 length: 12 amino acids. The V end was cut by 3 bases, the J end by 9 bases, with 9 bases between. CDR3 in amino acids: CASSFPRGTIYF. In DNA, the CDR3 is TGTGCCAGCAGTTTCCCCAGGGGCACCATATATTTT.

This clonotype was observed many times. V is TRBV12-3 or TRBV12-4 and J is TRBJ1-2, with D perhaps TRBD1 (6 bases). This CDR3 spans 13 amino acids. Trimming removed 6 bases from V and 4 bases from J, with 12 bases in between. As DNA, the CDR3 is TGTGCCAGCAGCCCGTCAGGGGTCTATGGCTACACCTTC. Residues: CASSPSGVYGYTF.

This clonotype was seen at least ten times. The chain joins TRBV29-1 to TRBJ1-1, with D uncertain. Germline lookup yields CDR1 SQVTM and CDR2 ANQGSEA. CDR3 length equals 10 residues. Trimming stripped 7 bases from V and 1 base from J, with 4 bases between. CDR3 sequence: CSAQNTEAFF. The CDR3 nucleotides are TGCAGCGCTCAGAACACTGAAGCTTTCTTT.

The chain combines TRBV7-8 with TRBJ2-1, with D perhaps TRBD2 (6 bases). V lost 3 bases to trimming and J lost 0 bases, with 24 bases between them. This CDR3 has 20 amino acids. Germline assignment: CDR1 SGHVS and CDR2 FQNEAQ. The CDR3 here is CASSLGKPGLLESSYNEQFF. CDR3 nucleotide sequence: TGTGCCAGCAGCTTGGGGAAACCGGGACTCCTTGAGAGCTCCTACAATGAGCAGTTCTTC.

The V gene is TRBV20-1, the J gene TRBJ1-1; D may be TRBD1 (5 bases). The CDR3 extends over 15 amino acids. Germline V lookup: CDR1 DFQATT, CDR2 SNEGSKA (reference sequence). Trimming removed 6 bases at V and 1 base at J, with 18 bases between. The CDR3 DNA sequence: TGCAGTGCCCCACGCAGCAGGGAATGGAACACTGAAGCTTTCTTT. It codes for CSAPRSREWNTEAFF.

This clonotype was seen more than once but under ten times. J is TRBJ2-4 and V is TRBV11-2, with 7 bases aligning to TRBD2. CDR1 is SGHAT and CDR2 is FQNNGV in the germline V gene. V trimming: 5 bases; J trimming: 9 bases; junction bases outside the gene matches: 10. The CDR3 extends over 14 amino acids. The CDR3 DNA follows: TGTGCCAGCAGCGCGACGACTAGCATGGCCATTCAGTACTTC. Protein product: CASSATTSMAIQYF.

This chain links TRBV6-1 with TRBJ1-1, with TRBD1 identical over 7 bases. V shed 5 bases, J shed 2 bases, and the junction held 5 bases outside the gene matches. Germline values: CDR1 MNHNS, CDR2 SASEGT. This CDR3 contains 14 residues. The CDR3 nucleotides read TGTGCCAGCAGTCCGACAGGGCCTAACACTGAAGCTTTCTTT. Protein product: CASSPTGPNTEAFF.

The chain has TRBV4-2 and TRBJ1-4; 8 bases align to TRBD1. The V segment lost 0 bases and the J segment 8 bases; nucleotides outside the gene matches: 8. Germline CDR1 LGHNA, CDR2 YNFKEQ. The CDR3 covers 16 residues. The CDR3 here is CASSQDLQGVGEKLFF. The CDR3 DNA is TGTGCCAGCAGCCAAGATTTACAGGGGGTAGGAGAAAAACTGTTTTTT.

Details on this clonotype: The conserved phenylalanine or tryptophan is not found at the CDR3 terminus, so this likely reflects a read error. V gene TRBV7-2 combines with J gene TRBJ1-2; D gene ambiguous. V shed 1 base and J shed 4 bases, with 13 bases lying between them. The CDR3 spans 15 residues. Germline values: CDR1 SGHTA, CDR2 FQGNSA. Here the CDR3 reads CASSLEASLGYGYTS. The CDR3 DNA reads TGTGCCAGCAGCTTAGAAGCTTCCCTAGGCTATGGCTACACCTCC.

This clonotype has ten or more counts. The chain combines TRBV7-8 with TRBJ2-1; TRBD1 agrees at 10 bases. The ends lost 3 bases at V and 6 bases at J; junction bases unmatched: 5. The CDR3 contains 15 residues. Germline loops: CDR1 SGHVS, CDR2 FQNEAQ. The CDR3 region has the DNA TGTGCCAGCAGCTTGTCTGGGACAGGGGTCAATGAGCAGTTCTTC. Encoded protein: CASSLSGTGVNEQFF. The whole variable domain, filled in from reference TRBV7-8 and TRBJ2-1, reads GAGVSQSPRYKVAKRGQDVALRCDPISGHVSLFWYQQALGQGPEFLTYFQNEAQLDKSGLPSDRFFAERPEGSVSTLKIQRTQQEDSAVYLCASSLSGTGVNEQFFGPGTRLTVL.

This clonotype was seen a few times. The chain joins TRBV24-1 to TRBJ1-5; no firm D call. V was shortened by 5 bases and J by 4 bases, with 8 bases between the two germline ends. The V gene's germline CDR1 is KGHDR and CDR2 SFDVKD. CDR3 size: 13 residues. The CDR3 protein is CATSVGRNQPQHF. In DNA, the CDR3 is TGTGCCACCAGTGTAGGGAGGAATCAGCCCCAGCATTTT.

V usage is TRBV10-2 and J usage is TRBJ2-7; 7 bases map to TRBD2. Losses at the gene ends were 4 bases for V and 4 bases for J; bases not matched to a gene: 4. Looked up from germline, CDR1 is WSHSY and CDR2 is SAAADI. The CDR3 has 13 residues. The CDR3, as DNA: TGCGCCAGCAGTGTGGCGGGAGCGTACGAGCAGTACTTC. Its translation: CASSVAGAYEQYF.

The sample holds a few counts of this clonotype. This rearrangement joins TRBV12-3 or TRBV12-4 to TRBJ2-5; no clear D gene. V shed 5 bases and J shed 2 bases, with 6 bases lying between them. This CDR3 is built from 12 residues. The CDR3 loop is CASSNPQETQYF. The CDR3 DNA follows: TGTGCCAGCAGTAACCCACAAGAGACCCAGTACTTC.

This clonotype was seen once. V usage is TRBV28 and J usage is TRBJ2-1, with a weak D call TRBD2 (6 bases). Germline CDR1 and CDR2: MDHEN and SYDVKM. The CDR3 covers 17 residues. The V and J ends lost 7 bases and 8 bases respectively, with 27 bases between them. CDR3 loop: CASNVPGSGTPGDEQFF. The DNA for the CDR3 is TGTGCCAGCAACGTTCCGGGGTCCGGGACTCCCGGGGATGAGCAGTTCTTC.

This clonotype was seen more than once but under ten times. The V call is TRBV7-9, the J call TRBJ2-1; D possibly corresponds to TRBD2 (6 bases). The V gene lost 3 bases and the J gene lost 6 bases, with 18 bases spanning the gap. The CDR3 has 16 amino acids. Germline V CDR1 and CDR2: SEHNR, FQNEAQ (reference sequence). CDR3 loop: CASSLRAGLYSNEQFF. Written as DNA, the CDR3 is TGTGCCAGCAGCTTGAGGGCGGGACTTTATAGCAATGAGCAGTTCTTC.

This clonotype was observed at least ten times. The chain couples TRBV28 to TRBJ2-7, with 10 positions matching TRBD2. Unmatched junction bases numbered 2, after V lost 6 bases and J lost 0 bases. The CDR3 sequence is 14 residues long. Per the germline V gene, CDR1 is MDHEN and CDR2 is SYDVKM. In DNA form, the CDR3 reads TGTGCCAGCAGACTAGCGGGGAGCTCCTACGAGCAGTACTTC. It specifies CASRLAGSSYEQYF. Full variable domain (missing parts from reference TRBV28 and TRBJ2-7): DVKVTQSSRYLVKRTGEKVFLECVQDMDHENMFWYRQDPGLGLRLIYFSYDVKMKEKGDIPEGYSVSREKKERFSLILESASTNQTSMYLCASRLAGSSYEQYFGPGTRLTVT.

This clonotype was counted only a few times. J is TRBJ2-1 and V is TRBV24-1, with 10 bases fitting TRBD2. Trimming removed 1 base from V and 6 bases from J; junction bases left unmatched: 5. This CDR3 is 16 amino acids long. Germline V gene sequence: CDR1 KGHDR, CDR2 SFDVKD. For the CDR3, the DNA is TGTGCCACCAGTGATTTTACTAGCGGGGCGTTCAATGAGCAGTTCTTC. This sequence encodes CATSDFTSGAFNEQFF.

The table lists this clonotype with many counts. The rearrangement uses TRBV20-1 and TRBJ1-5; tentative D call: TRBD1 (5 bases). CDR1 DFQATT and CDR2 SNEGSKA come from the germline V gene (reference sequence). The CDR3 spans 15 residues. Trimming took off 4 bases at V and 1 base at J, with 14 bases between the two ends. CDR3 DNA sequence: TGCAGTGCTATCAGGGAGAGATGGAGCAATCAGCCCCAGCATTTT. Translating it yields CSAIRERWSNQPQHF.

CDR3 sequence reads: CASRTSGIQETQYF. CDR3 DNA: TGTGCCAGTCGGACTAGCGGGATTCAAGAGACCCAGTACTTC. The chain joins TRBV12-3 or TRBV12-4 to TRBJ2-5, with 12 nucleotides matching TRBD2. The CDR3 consists of 14 residues. J gave up 2 bases and V 9 bases, and 4 bases lay outside the gene matches.

This clonotype appeared many times. The chain uses TRBV7-9 and TRBJ2-1; 10 bases match TRBD1. V was pared by 5 bases and J by 2 bases, with 3 bases of the junction left unmatched. The CDR3 spans 15 residues. In germline, CDR1 is SEHNR, CDR2 FQNEAQ (reference sequence). The CDR3 DNA sequence: TGTGCCAGCAGCCGAGGACAGGGGGCCTACAATGAGCAGTTCTTC. Its protein product is CASSRGQGAYNEQFF. The entire variable domain, with the rest obtained from reference TRBV7-9 and TRBJ2-1, is as follows: DTGVSQNPRHKITKRGQNVTFRCDPISEHNRLYWYRQTLGQGPEFLTYFQNEAQLEKSRLLSDRFSAERPKGSFSTLEIQRTEQGDSAMYLCASSRGQGAYNEQFFGPGTRLTVL.